This T cell receptor (beta chain) emerged from a study of blood T cell repertoires in COVID-19. Study-level information: T cells, B-cell-depleted T cells, or PBMCs supplied cDNA or gDNA.

The data were produced by immunoSEQ multiplex PCR, yet TCRdb's version contains in-frame clones alone and is incomplete. This table has about 250,000 clones, 84% appearing once. Trimming shortened V by 2 bases and J by 8 bases, and 11 bases separated the two germline ends. The CDR3 totals 13 residues. Germline V lookup: CDR1 KGHDR, CDR2 SFDVKD. J is TRBJ1-2 and V is TRBV24-1; D not certain. The clonotype comes from a woman between 40 and 50 years old who had recovered from COVID-19. The sample taken for sequencing was peripheral blood. The CDR3 loop is CATSDYSQSGYTF. CDR3 DNA: TGTGCCACCAGTGATTACAGCCAGAGCGGCTACACCTTC.